The 5 T cell receptor beta chains in this list originate from one sample, sequenced in a study of memory CD4+ T cells and cytomegalovirus serostatus. Sequencing was performed with immunoSEQ multiplex PCR; in TCRdb, only in-frame clones are kept and a portion is missing. Of around 44,000 clones detected, 78% appear once; the ten largest clones hold around 0.6%. Single viable CD3+CD4+CD8-CD45RO+ cells were sorted as the memory CD4+ T cells. The specimen sequenced was memory CD4+ T cells from blood. These receptors were taken from an adult in good health and CMV-seronegative.

CDR3 sequence (DNA): TGTGCCATCAGTGAGGGGATTTCACCCCTCCACTTT. Translated, it gives CAISEGISPLHF. This chain connects TRBV10-3 to TRBJ1-6; D not certain. Trimming removed 2 bases from V and 9 bases from J, with 5 bases in between. Looked up from germline, CDR1 is ENHRY and CDR2 is SYGVKD. The CDR3 is made up of 12 amino acids.

The CDR3 loop reads CASSLGSNYGYTF. The DNA of the CDR3 is TGTGCCAGCAGCTTAGGAAGTAACTATGGCTACACCTTC. The chain links TRBV11-2 to TRBJ1-2; D is undetermined. The V end was cut by 1 base, the J end by 1 base, with 4 bases between. CDR3 length: 13 amino acids. The germline gives CDR1 SGHAT, CDR2 FQNNGV.

The table lists this clone with a few counts. The chain recombines TRBV29-1 with TRBJ1-1; no firm D call. The CDR3 sequence is 13 residues long. Trimming removed 5 bases from V and 4 bases from J, with 14 bases in between. Germline CDR1 is SQVTM and CDR2 is ANQGSEA. CDR3 region: CSVLSGGGTEAFF. The CDR3 region has the DNA TGCAGCGTTTTGTCCGGAGGTGGCACTGAAGCTTTCTTT.

The chain couples TRBV11-3 to TRBJ2-5; D uncertain. Germline V CDR1 and CDR2: SGHNT, YENEEA. With 5 bases removed from V and 0 bases from J, the gap between germline ends came to 7 bases. The CDR3 has 13 amino acids. The chain's CDR3 is CASSSPDQETQYF. The CDR3 nucleotides read TGTGCCAGCAGCAGTCCGGACCAAGAGACCCAGTACTTC.

The chain uses TRBV4-1 and TRBJ2-1; D unclear. The germline V gene encodes CDR1 MGHRA and CDR2 YSYEKL. The CDR3 totals 14 residues. V was cut by 0 bases and J by 0 bases, with 3 bases left in between. The CDR3 bases are TGCGCCAGCAGCCAAGACGTCTCCTACAATGAGCAGTTCTTC. This sequence encodes CASSQDVSYNEQFF.